This entry concerns a single TCR beta chain. This sample is drawn from a study of blood T cell repertoires in COVID-19. Assay used: immunoSEQ multiplex PCR; TCRdb lists only in-frame clones, some missing. The table includes under 200,000 clones, roughly 80% detected once. Per the germline V gene, CDR1 is MNHEY and CDR2 is SVGAGI. The V and J ends lost 8 bases and 6 bases respectively, with 13 bases between them. This CDR3 contains 13 residues. The sequence came from a man in his 60s with COVID-19, enrolled during active disease. Sequenced: peripheral blood. This chain links TRBV6-5 with TRBJ2-2; D is possibly TRBD2 (5 bases). Here the CDR3 DNA reads TGTGCCAGCGTAGAGAGGGTTGCCGGGGAGCTGTTTTTT. Protein sequence: CASVERVAGELFF.